Following are 15 T cell receptor beta chains from one sample sequenced in a study of monozygotic twins with inflammatory bowel disease. After re-calling the 5' RACE reads, TCRdb lists one entry per CDR3 protein, DNA absent. Here the sample table reports more than 300,000 distinct CDR3 sequences. Sequencing input: blood. These receptors originate from a human donor with ulcerative colitis or Crohn's disease, or a healthy co-twin of an affected twin (not recorded which).

The chain is built from TRBV3-1 and TRBJ1-1; TCRdb's D call, TRBD1, is unchecked because there is no DNA. The V gene's germline CDR1 is LGHDT and CDR2 YNNKEL (reference sequence). CDR3 length: 12 residues. The CDR3 loop is CASSPQGAGAFF.

The V gene is TRBV20-1, the J gene TRBJ1-3; the D call from TCRdb, TRBD1, cannot be confirmed without DNA. Germline values: CDR1 DFQATT, CDR2 SNEGSKA (reference sequence). There are 17 residues in the CDR3. Here the CDR3 reads CSAATGGTMNPGNTIYF.

The CDR3 region is CASGQPPQETQYF. The chain combines TRBV6-2 or TRBV6-3 with TRBJ2-5; TCRdb calls TRBD2, which cannot be checked without DNA. The V gene's germline CDR1 is MNHEY and CDR2 SVGEGT. The CDR3 covers 13 residues.

The chain's CDR3 is CASSYSTGGTYNEQFF. The rearrangement uses TRBV6-5 and TRBJ2-1; TCRdb lists TRBD2, though no DNA is available to test this call. Germline lookup yields CDR1 MNHEY and CDR2 SVGAGI. This CDR3 is 16 amino acids long.

The rearrangement links TRBV20-1 to TRBJ2-1. CDR3 length equals 11 residues. In germline, CDR1 is DFQATT, CDR2 SNEGSKA (reference sequence). CDR3: CSARPYNEQFF.

The chain employs TRBV18 and TRBJ1-1. The germline CDR1 and CDR2 sequences are KGHSH and LQKENI. This CDR3 has 14 residues. CDR3 residues: CASSPLDQNAEAFF.

The rearrangement uses TRBV7-2 and TRBJ2-3; with no DNA, the TCRdb D assignment of TRBD2 cannot be verified. Germline CDR1 is SGHTA and CDR2 is FQGNSA. The CDR3 runs 13 residues. The chain's CDR3 is CASSSDQRDTQYF.

The chain recombines TRBV20-1 with TRBJ1-5. The CDR3 length is 15 residues. Looked up from germline, CDR1 is DFQATT and CDR2 is SNEGSKA (reference sequence). The chain's CDR3 is CSARDPAIINQPQHF.

The rearrangement joins TRBV5-4 to TRBJ2-7; TCRdb gives TRBD1 as the D gene, but with no DNA this cannot be confirmed. The germline CDR1 and CDR2 sequences are SGHNT and YYREEE (reference sequence). CDR3 length: 14 amino acids. CDR3 region: CASSLFSGAFEQYF.

The chain employs TRBV24-1 and TRBJ2-7. The CDR3 totals 15 residues. The germline CDR1 and CDR2 sequences are KGHDR and SFDVKD. The CDR3: CATSEKNQISYEQYF.

This chain uses TRBV12-5 with TRBJ2-5; as DNA is missing, the TRBD1 call by TCRdb cannot be tested. Germline V gene lookup returns CDR1 LGHNT and CDR2 FRNRAP. The CDR3 runs 14 residues. CDR3 sequence: CASGSPTDEETQYF.

The chain uses TRBV30 and TRBJ2-7; without DNA, the TCRdb call of TRBD1 cannot be checked. The CDR3 runs 12 residues. Per the germline V gene, CDR1 is GTSNPN and CDR2 is SVGIG (reference sequence). The CDR3 sequence is CAWGDRGAEQYF.

V and J are TRBV15 and TRBJ2-3. The CDR3 runs 15 residues. Germline V CDR1 and CDR2: LNHNV, YYDKDF (reference sequence). CDR3 residues: CATSRGRRTPDTQYF.

The chain carries TRBV4-2 and TRBJ2-7; TCRdb calls TRBD1, which cannot be checked without DNA. The CDR3 is 16 amino acids. Germline CDR1 reads LGHNA; CDR2 reads YNFKEQ. The CDR3 reads CASSQDRVSSDYEQYF.

The CDR3 sequence is CASSLTQEETQYF. This chain uses TRBV7-3 with TRBJ2-5. This CDR3 spans 13 amino acids. Per the germline V gene, CDR1 is SGHTA and CDR2 is FQGTGA.